The table lists the clone carrying this TCR beta chain with many counts. The data stem from a study of CD8+CD57+ T cells in acquired aplastic anemia. Profiles of TCR beta VDJ and CDR3 were generated from a genomic DNA template. One entry per CDR3 protein, called by TCRdb with MiXCR from the reads. This sample has around 150,000 distinct CDR3 sequences; around two fifths occur once, and the top ten carry roughly 8.1%. V was shortened by 4 bases and J by 8 bases, with 20 bases between the two germline ends. Germline V CDR1 and CDR2: SNHLY, FYNNEI. This CDR3 is built from 15 residues. This TCR was recovered from a human donor in good health, serving as a control. Sequenced sample: sorted CD4+, CD8+, or CD8+CD57+ T cells (not recorded which) from PBMCs. The chain employs TRBV2 and TRBJ1-2; D is uncertain. The CDR3 here is CASSGAASTSAGYTF. CDR3 DNA: TGTGCCAGCAGTGGTGCGGCCAGTACTTCCGCCGGCTACACCTTC.